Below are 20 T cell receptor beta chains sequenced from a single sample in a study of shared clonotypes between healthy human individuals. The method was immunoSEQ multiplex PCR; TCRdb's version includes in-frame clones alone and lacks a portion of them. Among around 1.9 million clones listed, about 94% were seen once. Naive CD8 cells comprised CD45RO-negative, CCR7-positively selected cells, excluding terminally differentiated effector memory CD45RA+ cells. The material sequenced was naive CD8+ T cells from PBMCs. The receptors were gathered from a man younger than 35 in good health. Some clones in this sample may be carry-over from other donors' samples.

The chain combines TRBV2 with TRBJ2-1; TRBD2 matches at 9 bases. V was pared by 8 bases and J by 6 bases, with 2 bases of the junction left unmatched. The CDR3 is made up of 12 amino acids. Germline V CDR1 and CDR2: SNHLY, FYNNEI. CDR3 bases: TGTGCCAGCTCAGCGGGAGGCAATGAGCAGTTCTTC. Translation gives CASSAGGNEQFF. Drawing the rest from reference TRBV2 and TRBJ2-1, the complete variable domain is EPEVTQTPSHQVTQMGQEVILRCVPISNHLYFYWYRQILGQKVEFLVSFYNNEISEKSEIFDDQFSVERPDGSNFTLKIRSTKLEDSAMYFCASSAGGNEQFFGPGTRLTVL.

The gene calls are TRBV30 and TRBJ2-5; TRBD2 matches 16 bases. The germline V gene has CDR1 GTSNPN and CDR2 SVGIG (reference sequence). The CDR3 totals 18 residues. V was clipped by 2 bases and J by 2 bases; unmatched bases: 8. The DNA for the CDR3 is TGTGCCTGGAGTAGGGGGACTAGCGGGAGGGACGTACAAGAGACCCAGTACTTC. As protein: CAWSRGTSGRDVQETQYF.

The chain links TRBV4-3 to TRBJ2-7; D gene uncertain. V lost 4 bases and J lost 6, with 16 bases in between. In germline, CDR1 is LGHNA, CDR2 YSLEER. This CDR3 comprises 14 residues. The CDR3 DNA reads TGCGCCAGCAGCCCATTACTTTCAGGTACCGAGCAGTACTTC. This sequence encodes CASSPLLSGTEQYF.

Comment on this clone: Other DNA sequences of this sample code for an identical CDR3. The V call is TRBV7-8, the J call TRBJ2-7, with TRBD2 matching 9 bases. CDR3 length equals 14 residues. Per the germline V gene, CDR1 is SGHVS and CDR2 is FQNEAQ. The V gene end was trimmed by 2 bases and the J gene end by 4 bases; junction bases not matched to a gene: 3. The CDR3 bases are TGTGCCAGCAGCTTACTAGCGGGGACATACGAGCAGTACTTC. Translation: CASSLLAGTYEQYF.

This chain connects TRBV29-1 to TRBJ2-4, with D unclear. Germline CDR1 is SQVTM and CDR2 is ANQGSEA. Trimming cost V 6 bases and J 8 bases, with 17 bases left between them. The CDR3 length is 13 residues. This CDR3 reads CSVTTDTVHIQYF. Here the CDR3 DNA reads TGCAGCGTCACAACCGACACCGTCCACATTCAGTACTTC.

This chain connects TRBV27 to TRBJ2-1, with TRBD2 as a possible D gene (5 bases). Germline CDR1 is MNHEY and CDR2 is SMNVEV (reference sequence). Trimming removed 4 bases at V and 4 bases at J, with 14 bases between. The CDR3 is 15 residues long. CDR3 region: CASSSLASGYNEQFF. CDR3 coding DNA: TGTGCCAGCAGTTCGCTAGCATCGGGGTACAATGAGCAGTTCTTC.

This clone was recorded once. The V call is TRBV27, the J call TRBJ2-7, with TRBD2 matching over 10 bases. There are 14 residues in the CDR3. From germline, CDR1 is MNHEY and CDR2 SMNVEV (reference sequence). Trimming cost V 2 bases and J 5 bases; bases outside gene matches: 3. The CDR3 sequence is CASSLLAGANEQYF. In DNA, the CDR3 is TGTGCCAGCAGTTTACTAGCGGGAGCTAACGAGCAGTACTTC.

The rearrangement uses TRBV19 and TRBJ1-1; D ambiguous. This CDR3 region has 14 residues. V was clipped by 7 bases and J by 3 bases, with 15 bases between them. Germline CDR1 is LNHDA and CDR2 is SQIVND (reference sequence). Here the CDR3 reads CASTYRSGDTEAFF. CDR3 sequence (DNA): TGTGCCAGTACCTACAGAAGTGGGGACACTGAAGCTTTCTTT.

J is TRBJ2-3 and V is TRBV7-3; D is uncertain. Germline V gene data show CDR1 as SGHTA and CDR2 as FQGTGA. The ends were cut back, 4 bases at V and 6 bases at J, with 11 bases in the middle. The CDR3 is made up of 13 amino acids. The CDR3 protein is CASSSTLPDTQYF. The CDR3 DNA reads TGTGCCAGCAGCTCCACTTTGCCCGATACGCAGTATTTT.

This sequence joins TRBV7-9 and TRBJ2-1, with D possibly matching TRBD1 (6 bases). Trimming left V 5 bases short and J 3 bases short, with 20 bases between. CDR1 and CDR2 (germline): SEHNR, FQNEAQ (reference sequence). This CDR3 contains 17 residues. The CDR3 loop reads CASSPHAGGFVYNEQFF. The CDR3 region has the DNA TGTGCCAGCAGCCCCCACGCTGGGGGCTTCGTCTACAATGAGCAGTTCTTC.

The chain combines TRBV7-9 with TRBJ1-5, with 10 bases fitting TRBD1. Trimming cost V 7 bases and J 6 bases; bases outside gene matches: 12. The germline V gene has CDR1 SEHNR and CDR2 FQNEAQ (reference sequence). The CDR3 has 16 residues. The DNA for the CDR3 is TGTGCCAGCACCTCCTCCGGGACAGGGGCGGGTCAGCCCCAGCATTTT. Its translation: CASTSSGTGAGQPQHF. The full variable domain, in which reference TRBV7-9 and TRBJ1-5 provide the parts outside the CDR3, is DTGVSQNPRHKITKRGQNVTFRCDPISEHNRLYWYRQTLGQGPEFLTYFQNEAQLEKSRLLSDRFSAERPKGSFSTLEIQRTEQGDSAMYLCASTSSGTGAGQPQHFGDGTRLSIL.

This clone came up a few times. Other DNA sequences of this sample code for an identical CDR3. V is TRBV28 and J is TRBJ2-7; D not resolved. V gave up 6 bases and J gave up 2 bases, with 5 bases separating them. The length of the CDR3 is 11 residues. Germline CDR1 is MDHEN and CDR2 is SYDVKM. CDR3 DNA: TGTGCCAGCAGCCTGACCTACGAGCAGTACTTC. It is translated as CASSLTYEQYF.

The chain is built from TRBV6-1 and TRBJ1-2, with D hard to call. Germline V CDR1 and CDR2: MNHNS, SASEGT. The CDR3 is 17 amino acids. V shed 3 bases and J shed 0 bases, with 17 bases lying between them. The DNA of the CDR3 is TGTGCCAGCAGTGAGACCTTATTCCTCCTAGCTAACTATGGCTACACCTTC. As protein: CASSETLFLLANYGYTF.

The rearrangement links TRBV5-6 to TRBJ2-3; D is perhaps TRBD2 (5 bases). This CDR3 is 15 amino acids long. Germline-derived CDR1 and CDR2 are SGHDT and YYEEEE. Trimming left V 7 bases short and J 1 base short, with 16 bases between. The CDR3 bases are TGTGCCAGCGGCGGGCCAGGTTGGGGCACAGATACGCAGTATTTT. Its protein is CASGGPGWGTDTQYF.

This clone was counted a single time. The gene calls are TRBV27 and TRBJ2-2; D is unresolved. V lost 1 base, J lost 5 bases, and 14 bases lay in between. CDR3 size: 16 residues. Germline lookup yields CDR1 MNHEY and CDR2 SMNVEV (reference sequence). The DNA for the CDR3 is TGTGCCAGCAGTTTATGGGGTCTACCCAGGACCGGGGAGCTGTTTTTT. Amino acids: CASSLWGLPRTGELFF.

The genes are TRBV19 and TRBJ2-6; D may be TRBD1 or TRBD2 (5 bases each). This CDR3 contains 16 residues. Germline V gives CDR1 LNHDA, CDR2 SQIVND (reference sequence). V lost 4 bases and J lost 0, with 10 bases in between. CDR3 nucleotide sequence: TGTGCCAGTAGTACGGGACGGGCCTCTGGGGCCAACGTCCTGACTTTC. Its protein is CASSTGRASGANVLTF.

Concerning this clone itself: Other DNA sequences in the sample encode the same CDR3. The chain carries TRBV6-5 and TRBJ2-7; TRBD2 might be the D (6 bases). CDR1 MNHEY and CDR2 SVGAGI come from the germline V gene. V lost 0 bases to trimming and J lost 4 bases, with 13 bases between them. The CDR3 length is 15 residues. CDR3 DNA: TGTGCCAGCAGTTACTCGATCGGGGGATCATACGAGCAGTACTTC. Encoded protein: CASSYSIGGSYEQYF.

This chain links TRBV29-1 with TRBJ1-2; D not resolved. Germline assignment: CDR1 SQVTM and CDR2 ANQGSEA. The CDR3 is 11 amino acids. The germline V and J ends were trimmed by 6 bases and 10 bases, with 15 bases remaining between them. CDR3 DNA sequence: TGCAGCGTCCCCGAGGGAATCGCCTACACCTTC. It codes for CSVPEGIAYTF.

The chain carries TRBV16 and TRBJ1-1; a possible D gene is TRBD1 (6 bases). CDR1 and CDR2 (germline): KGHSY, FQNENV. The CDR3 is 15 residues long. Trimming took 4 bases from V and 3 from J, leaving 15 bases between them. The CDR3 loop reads CASSPYRTDHTEAFF. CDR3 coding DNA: TGTGCCAGCAGCCCATACCGGACAGACCACACTGAAGCTTTCTTT.

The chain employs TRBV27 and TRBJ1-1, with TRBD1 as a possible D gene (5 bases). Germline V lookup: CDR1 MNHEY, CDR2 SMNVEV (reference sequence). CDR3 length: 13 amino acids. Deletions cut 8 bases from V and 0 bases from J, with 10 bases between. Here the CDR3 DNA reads TGTGCCAGCCGGCAGGGTATGAACACTGAAGCTTTCTTT. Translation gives CASRQGMNTEAFF.